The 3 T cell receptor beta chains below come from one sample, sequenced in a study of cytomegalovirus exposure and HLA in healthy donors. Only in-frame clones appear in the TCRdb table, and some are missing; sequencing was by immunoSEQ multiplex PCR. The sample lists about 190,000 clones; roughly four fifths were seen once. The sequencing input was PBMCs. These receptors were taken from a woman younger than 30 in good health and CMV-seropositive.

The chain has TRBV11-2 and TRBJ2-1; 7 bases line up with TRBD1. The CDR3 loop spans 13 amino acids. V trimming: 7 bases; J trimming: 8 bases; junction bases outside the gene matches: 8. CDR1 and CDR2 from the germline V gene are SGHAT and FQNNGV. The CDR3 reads CASKGQGVYEQFF. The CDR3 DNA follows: TGTGCCAGCAAAGGCCAGGGGGTTTATGAGCAGTTCTTC.

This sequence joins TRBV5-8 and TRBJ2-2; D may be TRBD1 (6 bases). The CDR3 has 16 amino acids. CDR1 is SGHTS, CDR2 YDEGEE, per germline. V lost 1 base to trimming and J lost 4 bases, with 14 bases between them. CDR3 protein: CASSLLLQGITGELFF. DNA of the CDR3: TGTGCCAGCAGCTTGCTGTTGCAGGGGATCACCGGGGAGCTGTTTTTT.

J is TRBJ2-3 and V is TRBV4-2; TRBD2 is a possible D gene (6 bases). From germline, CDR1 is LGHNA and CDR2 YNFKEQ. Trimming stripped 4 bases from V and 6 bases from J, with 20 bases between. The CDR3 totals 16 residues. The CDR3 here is CASSRRGTGDLDTQYF. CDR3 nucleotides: TGTGCCAGCAGCCGACGCGGAACGGGGGACCTGGATACGCAGTATTTT.